This T cell receptor (beta chain) comes out of a study of T cell responses to AZD1222 COVID-19 vaccine. Looked up from germline, CDR1 is SGHKS and CDR2 is YYEKEE (reference sequence). The CDR3 has 13 amino acids. The V end was cut by 0 bases, the J end by 12 bases, with 10 bases between. The assay was immunoSEQ multiplex PCR, and TCRdb's table has in-frame clones only and misses some. The table shows approximately 140,000 clones, with about 90% occurring only once. On this clone itself: Its specificity is not known.

General study findings and limits: Of the AZD1222 recipients, only 5 to 7 were seropositive at baseline. The span of vaccine-associated CD4 TCRs extended across spike, with dominance at 160-218 and 743-854.

The TCR sequence derives from an adult who received the AZD1222 COVID-19 vaccine. This rearrangement joins TRBV5-5 to TRBJ1-6; D is uncertain. This sample comprised peripheral blood, obtained 28 days after the second AZD1222 dose. In DNA form, the CDR3 reads TGTGCCAGCAGCTTGGAGCCGGAGGTACCCCTCCACTTT. Protein product: CASSLEPEVPLHF.